This T cell receptor beta chain was recovered during a study of Ad26.COV2.S vaccination and SARS-CoV-2 variants. As for treatment: over 15 received Ad26.COV2.S at low or high dose, single or two shots; about 5 received placebo; per-sample allocation not given. Vaccine and placebo recipients were sampled on day 63 after the first injection. Sequenced by immunoSEQ multiplex PCR; TCRdb stores in-frame clones only, minus some. The table shows fewer than 400,000 clones, with roughly 90% occurring only once. V gave up 1 base and J gave up 15 bases, with 10 bases separating them. Germline V gene sequence: CDR1 SEHNR, CDR2 FQNEAQ (reference sequence). The CDR3 length is 11 residues.

V usage is TRBV7-9 and J usage is TRBJ2-1, with D possibly being TRBD1 (6 bases). The material sequenced was peripheral blood, taken in a trial of Ad26.COV2.S vaccine versus placebo. This TCR was recovered from a person aged 18-65 years who received the Ad26.COV2.S COVID-19 vaccine or a placebo. The CDR3 reads CASSLESDRFF. The CDR3 nucleotides read TGTGCCAGCAGCTTAGAGTCGGACAGGTTCTTC.